The 30 T cell receptor beta chains given below trace back to one sample, sequenced in a study of post-analysis software for immune sequencing data. Each TCR beta cDNA library carried unique molecular identifiers. MiXCR, applied by TCRdb to the PCR reads, yields one record per CDR3 protein. Here the sample spans roughly 600,000 distinct CDR3 sequences, roughly 47% being singletons. Which antigens these TCRs recognize remains unknown. General observations from the study: In patients, about five TRBV segments were more frequent than in controls, with TRBV5-6, TRBV5-1 and TRBV20-1 among them.

The sample was blood. These receptors all come from a girl aged 5 to 17 with multiple sclerosis.

This rearrangement joins TRBV12-3 or TRBV12-4 to TRBJ1-5; no firm D call. CDR3 length: 16 amino acids. V was trimmed by 3 bases and J by 2 bases, leaving 14 bases between them. The CDR3 region has the DNA TGTGCCAGCAGTTTTAGCGCGGGTGGTCGCAATCAGCCCCAGCATTTT. Encoded protein: CASSFSAGGRNQPQHF.

The chain joins TRBV28 to TRBJ1-1; 9 bases fit TRBD1. There are 14 residues in the CDR3. The germline CDR1 and CDR2 sequences are MDHEN and SYDVKM. Trimming took 0 bases from V and 4 from J; bases not matched to a gene: 0. The DNA of the CDR3 is TGTGCCAGCAGTTTATGGACAGGGGGCACTGAAGCTTTCTTT. Translation: CASSLWTGGTEAFF. The full variable domain, in which reference TRBV28 and TRBJ1-1 provide the parts outside the CDR3, is DVKVTQSSRYLVKRTGEKVFLECVQDMDHENMFWYRQDPGLGLRLIYFSYDVKMKEKGDIPEGYSVSREKKERFSLILESASTNQTSMYLCASSLWTGGTEAFFGQGTRLTVV.

This rearrangement joins TRBV4-1 to TRBJ1-5; D is possibly TRBD1 (5 bases). Trimming cost V 3 bases and J 7 bases, with 16 bases left between them. The CDR3 extends over 15 amino acids. Germline CDR1 is MGHRA and CDR2 is YSYEKL. CDR3 sequence: CASSHPLRGGQPQHF. In nucleotides, the CDR3 is TGCGCCAGCAGCCACCCATTGAGGGGCGGACAGCCCCAGCATTTT.

This chain joins TRBV9 and TRBJ2-3; D is uncertain. This CDR3 contains 15 residues. Germline V CDR1 and CDR2: SGDLS, YYNGEE. V lost 0 bases, J lost 2 bases, and 10 bases lay in between. The CDR3 reads CASSVGGPNTDTQYF. CDR3 nucleotide sequence: TGTGCCAGCAGCGTAGGTGGACCAAACACAGATACGCAGTATTTT.

V usage is TRBV5-1 and J usage is TRBJ2-1; D gene uncertain. CDR3 length: 16 residues. Germline V gene data show CDR1 as SGHRS and CDR2 as YFSETQ. V dropped 6 bases and J dropped 2 bases, with 18 bases sitting between them. In DNA form, the CDR3 reads TGCGCCAGCACCATTTCCGGGCCCAGCGCCTACAATGAGCAGTTCTTC. It encodes CASTISGPSAYNEQFF.

The table lists this clonotype with a few counts. V and J are TRBV29-1 and TRBJ2-5, with unresolved D. The closer fit of TRBJ2-7 to the DNA end suggests the J call may be wrong. The germline CDR1 and CDR2 sequences are SQVTM and ANQGSEA. This CDR3 is built from 13 residues. The CDR3 here is CSAAGRRSYEQYF. The DNA for the CDR3 is TGCAGCGCCGCAGGACGCCGTTCTTACGAGCAGTACTTC.

To note about this clonotype: At one end, the junction sequence differs from germline, possibly due to a read error. This sequence joins TRBV4-1 and TRBJ2-1; a weak D match, TRBD1 (6 bases). The CDR3 has 14 residues. The germline gives CDR1 MGHRA, CDR2 YSYEKL. The CDR3 protein is CANSLYQGHGEQFF. In DNA, the CDR3 is TGCGCCAACAGCTTATATCAGGGGCACGGTGAGCAGTTCTTC.

The V and J genes are TRBV4-1 and TRBJ2-1; 8 bases agree with TRBD1. V was clipped by 4 bases and J by 8 bases; unmatched bases: 4. This CDR3 is built from 13 residues. In germline, CDR1 is MGHRA, CDR2 YSYEKL. DNA for the CDR3: TGCGCCAGCAGCCGGGACAGGCGGGATGAGCAGTTCTTC. Its translation: CASSRDRRDEQFF.

This clonotype was counted between two and nine times. The genes are TRBV2 and TRBJ1-2, with D perhaps TRBD1 (6 bases). This CDR3 is 21 amino acids long. Germline assignment: CDR1 SNHLY and CDR2 FYNNEI. The V gene lost 8 bases and the J gene lost 5 bases, with 39 bases spanning the gap. The DNA for the CDR3 is TGTGCCAGCCCCCCATCGTGGCCTTCAGGGGAACCACCAGGACGTGTGTATGGCTACACCTTC. Amino acids: CASPPSWPSGEPPGRVYGYTF.

This clonotype was detected only a few times. The rearrangement joins TRBV12-3 or TRBV12-4 to TRBJ1-2; the match to TRBD1 covers 11 bases. This CDR3 is 14 amino acids long. The junction had 7 bases not matched to a gene; V was cut back by 6 bases and J by 7 bases. CDR3 nucleotide sequence: TGTGCCAGCAGCCGGACAGGGGGCGCGTCTGGCTACACCTTC. Translated: CASSRTGGASGYTF.

CDR3 nucleotide sequence: TGCGCCAGCAGCTTGGACGCTCGGAGCTCCTACAATGAGCAGTTCTTC. This encodes CASSLDARSSYNEQFF. The chain uses TRBV5-1 and TRBJ2-1; the D is unclear. V was pared by 0 bases and J by 0 bases, with 10 bases between. Germline CDR1 and CDR2: SGHRS and YFSETQ. This CDR3 has 16 amino acids. The whole variable domain, remainder taken from reference TRBV5-1 and TRBJ2-1, is KAGVTQTPRYLIKTRGQQVTLSCSPISGHRSVSWYQQTPGQGLQFLFEYFSETQRNKGNFPGRFSGRQFSNSRSEMNVSTLELGDSALYLCASSLDARSSYNEQFFGPGTRLTVL.

This clonotype showed up many times. V usage is TRBV5-6 and J usage is TRBJ2-7; TRBD2 is a possible D gene (6 bases). V dropped 4 bases and J dropped 2 bases, with 13 bases sitting between them. In germline, CDR1 is SGHDT, CDR2 YYEEEE. The CDR3 loop spans 14 amino acids. CDR3 residues: CASSRDSLTYEQYF. Here the CDR3 DNA reads TGTGCCAGCAGCCGGGACTCTCTCACCTACGAGCAGTACTTC.

This chain uses TRBV5-5 with TRBJ2-1; D might be TRBD1 (5 bases). The CDR3 consists of 13 residues. The ends were cut back, 4 bases at V and 13 bases at J, with 18 bases in the middle. Germline-derived CDR1 and CDR2 are SGHKS and YYEKEE (reference sequence). The DNA for the CDR3 is TGTGCCAGCAGCCTGTCGGGCAGGGTTGTTCAGTTCTTC. Translating it yields CASSLSGRVVQFF.

This clonotype was seen a few times. V gene TRBV4-2 combines with J gene TRBJ2-3; 10 bases align to TRBD2. V lost 0 bases and J lost 4; bases outside the gene matches: 4. The CDR3 is 16 residues long. Germline V gives CDR1 LGHNA, CDR2 YNFKEQ. In DNA, the CDR3 is TGTGCCAGCAGCCAAGAAGCCCTAGCGGGAGCAGATACGCAGTATTTT. This translates into CASSQEALAGADTQYF.

V is TRBV13 and J is TRBJ2-5; D is perhaps TRBD2 (5 bases). Near its end, the DNA agrees better with TRBJ2-7, so the J call may be wrong. The germline CDR1 and CDR2 sequences are PRHDT and FYEKMQ (reference sequence). This CDR3 spans 13 amino acids. The CDR3 sequence is CASSHGRRDEQYF. CDR3 in DNA: TGTGCCAGCAGCCACGGTCGGCGGGACGAGCAGTACTTC.

The chain couples TRBV5-1 to TRBJ1-2; 7 nucleotides match TRBD1. Trimming took 6 bases from V and 3 from J; bases not matched to a gene: 11. In germline, CDR1 is SGHRS, CDR2 YFSETQ. The length of the CDR3 is 15 residues. CDR3 sequence (DNA): TGCGCCAGCACTGAACGGACAGGAGGAGACTATGGCTACACCTTC. It codes for CASTERTGGDYGYTF. Supplemented by reference TRBV5-1 and TRBJ1-2, the full variable domain reads KAGVTQTPRYLIKTRGQQVTLSCSPISGHRSVSWYQQTPGQGLQFLFEYFSETQRNKGNFPGRFSGRQFSNSRSEMNVSTLELGDSALYLCASTERTGGDYGYTFGSGTRLTVV.

This clonotype appeared a few times. V gene TRBV10-3 combines with J gene TRBJ2-1, with 8 bases aligning to TRBD2. The CDR3 is made up of 14 amino acids. The germline CDR1 and CDR2 sequences are ENHRY and SYGVKD. Unmatched junction bases numbered 9, after V lost 6 bases and J lost 8 bases. The DNA for the CDR3 is TGTGCCATCAGGGATACGACTAGCGCGGATGAGCAGTTCTTC. Translation: CAIRDTTSADEQFF.

V is TRBV20-1 and J is TRBJ1-4; tentative D call: TRBD1 (5 bases). The CDR3 extends over 16 amino acids. V lost 0 bases and J lost 5, with 16 bases in between. Germline CDR1 DFQATT, CDR2 SNEGSKA (reference sequence). CDR3 nucleotide sequence: TGCAGTGCTAGAGATCCTAGAACAGGCGGCAATGAAAAACTGTTTTTT. This gives the protein CSARDPRTGGNEKLFF.

The CDR3 nucleotides are TGTGCCACCAGCAGAGGCCTAGCGGTCATGAGCTCCTACGAGCAGTACTTC. It is translated as CATSRGLAVMSSYEQYF. The chain employs TRBV15 and TRBJ2-7, with 7 bases matching TRBD2. This CDR3 has 17 residues. CDR1 is LNHNV and CDR2 is YYDKDF in the germline V gene (reference sequence). V shed 1 base, J shed 0 bases, and the junction held 9 bases outside the gene matches.

The V and J genes are TRBV4-1 and TRBJ1-1; possible D gene TRBD1, 5 bases. Germline-derived CDR1 and CDR2 are MGHRA and YSYEKL. CDR3 size: 18 residues. V was cut by 0 bases and J by 5 bases, with 22 bases left in between. The CDR3 region is CASSQDLGNGGIRTEAFF. Written as DNA, the CDR3 is TGCGCCAGCAGCCAAGATCTCGGGAATGGGGGGATCCGGACTGAAGCTTTCTTT.

The chain combines TRBV15 with TRBJ1-2, with no clear D. Trimming took off 1 base at V and 4 bases at J, with 10 bases between the two ends. Germline values: CDR1 LNHNV, CDR2 YYDKDF (reference sequence). The CDR3 consists of 14 residues. CDR3 sequence (DNA): TGTGCCACCAGCAGAGTGAGCGGAGTCTATGGCTACACCTTC. Residues: CATSRVSGVYGYTF.

The V call is TRBV4-1, the J call TRBJ2-5, with D perhaps being TRBD1 or TRBD2 (5 bases each). The V end lost 9 bases, the J end lost 9 bases, and 17 bases lay between the germline ends. Germline CDR1 and CDR2: MGHRA and YSYEKL. This CDR3 is built from 12 residues. The CDR3 DNA is TGCGCCAGGGGGACCACCACAAGGGCCCAGTACTTC. This gives the protein CARGTTTRAQYF.

This clonotype appeared a few times. The chain couples TRBV5-6 to TRBJ2-7; D unclear. CDR1 is SGHDT and CDR2 is YYEEEE in the germline V gene. Trimming took off 4 bases at V and 1 base at J, with 6 bases between the two ends. The CDR3 extends over 12 amino acids. The DNA for the CDR3 is TGTGCCAGCAGCCGTTTGTCCTACGAGCAGTACTTC. Translated, it gives CASSRLSYEQYF.

Note on this clonotype: Given the absence of the conserved phenylalanine or tryptophan at the CDR3 end, a read error is likely. CDR3 loop: CAISTRTGTSGANVLTV. The CDR3 nucleotides read TGTGCCATCAGTACGCGAACAGGGACCTCTGGGGCCAACGTCCTGACTGTC. This chain joins TRBV10-3 and TRBJ2-6, with D tentatively TRBD1 (6 bases). The length of the CDR3 is 17 residues. Looked up from germline, CDR1 is ENHRY and CDR2 is SYGVKD. V was trimmed by 5 bases and J by 0 bases, leaving 14 bases between them.

The chain links TRBV12-3 or TRBV12-4 to TRBJ2-7, with unresolved D. CDR3 length: 16 residues. Trimming left V 3 bases short and J 3 bases short, with 18 bases between. CDR3 sequence: CASSLWASNPFYEQYF. CDR3 nucleotide sequence: TGTGCCAGCAGTTTGTGGGCTTCCAACCCCTTCTACGAGCAGTACTTC.

The chain combines TRBV20-1 with TRBJ2-1; unclear D gene. The germline CDR1 and CDR2 sequences are DFQATT and SNEGSKA (reference sequence). CDR3 size: 14 residues. V was shortened by 6 bases and J by 9 bases, with 21 bases between the two germline ends. The CDR3 bases are TGCAGTGCCAACCTGGACCCAGCCGGCCTTGAGCAGTTCTTC. Translated, it gives CSANLDPAGLEQFF.

The V call is TRBV20-1, the J call TRBJ1-1; D might be TRBD1 (5 bases). Germline assignment: CDR1 DFQATT and CDR2 SNEGSKA (reference sequence). Trimming removed 0 bases at V and 6 bases at J, with 11 bases between. The CDR3 is 13 amino acids. CDR3 protein: CSARETGRSEAFF. The CDR3 DNA sequence: TGCAGTGCTAGAGAAACGGGACGGTCTGAAGCTTTCTTT.

The J gene is TRBJ2-7, the V gene TRBV7-9; no clear D gene. CDR1 is SEHNR, CDR2 FQNEAQ, per germline (reference sequence). This CDR3 has 12 amino acids. V lost 3 bases and J lost 2, with 5 bases in between. CDR3 sequence reads: CASSFHPYEQYF. The CDR3 region has the DNA TGTGCCAGCAGCTTCCACCCCTACGAGCAGTACTTC.

The genes are TRBV27 and TRBJ2-1; the D is unclear. Germline V CDR1 and CDR2: MNHEY, SMNVEV (reference sequence). This CDR3 has 13 residues. V was shortened by 6 bases and J by 3 bases, with 9 bases between the two germline ends. The CDR3 loop is CASRLTYYNEQFF. The DNA for the CDR3 is TGTGCCAGCAGGCTTACGTACTACAATGAGCAGTTCTTC.

The chain has TRBV7-6 and TRBJ1-2; no clear D gene. Germline CDR1 is SGHVS and CDR2 is FNYEAQ. Deletions cut 4 bases from V and 7 bases from J, with 16 bases between. This CDR3 is built from 14 residues. Written as DNA, the CDR3 is TGTGCCAGCAGCTCCACGGACGAACTCGGTGGCTACACCTTC. Translated, it gives CASSSTDELGGYTF.